The clone carrying this T cell receptor beta chain was recorded at least ten times. The antigen remains undetermined. Treatment of any kind had been given to no patient before thyroid surgery. TCRdb re-clonotyped the PCR reads via MiXCR. The repertoire holds around 30,000 clones, roughly 4% seen once, with around 20% in the top ten. This entry is derived from a study of metastatic and nonmetastatic thyroid tumors. Background on the study: Repertoire comparisons spanned blood and tumor or nodule tissue from malignant and benign thyroid patients. Study observations and caveats: The study reportedly found significantly higher TCR beta diversity in malignant thyroid tumors than benign nodules, in blood and tumor.

This TCR derives from a female donor with papillary thyroid cancer or a benign thyroid nodule (not recorded which). Some clones in this sample may be carry-over from other donors' samples. The sequenced material came from blood.

The CDR3 DNA reads as TGCAGTGCTAGGGACAGGGGGCTGGGGCTCTATGGCTACACCTTC. Translating it yields CSARDRGLGLYGYTF. J is TRBJ1-2 and V is TRBV20-1; 11 bases agree with TRBD1. The CDR3 runs to 15 residues. Germline V CDR1 and CDR2: DFQATT, SNEGSKA (reference sequence). V shed 3 bases, J shed 4 bases, and the junction held 7 bases outside the gene matches.